Below are 27 T cell receptor beta chains sequenced from a single sample in a study of T cell responses to AZD1222 COVID-19 vaccine. Sequencing used immunoSEQ multiplex PCR; TCRdb keeps in-frame clones, though not all of them. The table includes approximately 170,000 clones, approximately 92% detected once. The sample in question was peripheral blood, obtained on day 0 of AZD1222 vaccination. These TCRs come from an adult in good health.

The chain couples TRBV2 to TRBJ2-1; no reliable D call. This CDR3 spans 11 amino acids. With 6 bases removed from V and 8 bases from J, the gap between germline ends came to 8 bases. Per germline, CDR1 SNHLY and CDR2 FYNNEI. In DNA, the CDR3 is TGTGCCAGCAGCCCGACATATGAGCAGTTCTTC. Its protein product is CASSPTYEQFF.

The chain joins TRBV9 to TRBJ2-3; 10 nucleotides match TRBD1. Per germline, CDR1 SGDLS and CDR2 YYNGEE. This CDR3 spans 15 amino acids. The junction had 3 bases not matched to a gene; V was cut back by 1 base and J by 4 bases. In DNA form, the CDR3 reads TGTGCCAGCAGCGTACGACAGGGGGCTTCAGATACGCAGTATTTT. Translated: CASSVRQGASDTQYF.

V is TRBV7-3 and J is TRBJ2-5; TRBD2 is a possible D gene (5 bases). The CDR3 sequence is 15 residues long. V was shortened by 2 bases and J by 5 bases, with 15 bases between the two germline ends. Germline assignment: CDR1 SGHTA and CDR2 FQGTGA. DNA for the CDR3: TGTGCCAGCAGCTTAGGCGGACTGGGCTCGGAGACCCAGTACTTC. Protein sequence: CASSLGGLGSETQYF.

V usage is TRBV7-2 and J usage is TRBJ2-5, with 9 bases identical to TRBD2. The CDR3 loop spans 14 amino acids. Trimming at V came to 3 bases and at J to 6 bases, leaving 5 bases not matched to a gene. Germline values: CDR1 SGHTA, CDR2 FQGNSA. CDR3 protein: CASSFPGLAKTQYF. The DNA of the CDR3 is TGTGCCAGCAGCTTCCCGGGACTAGCAAAGACCCAGTACTTC. Variable domain in full (rest from reference TRBV7-2 and TRBJ2-5): GAGVSQSPSNKVTEKGKDVELRCDPISGHTALYWYRQSLGQGLEFLIYFQGNSAPDKSGLPSDRFSAERTGGSVSTLTIQRTQQEDSAVYLCASSFPGLAKTQYFGPGTRLLVL.

The chain joins TRBV11-2 to TRBJ1-1; D gene ambiguous. This CDR3 comprises 15 residues. The V and J ends lost 1 base and 1 base respectively, with 10 bases between them. Germline CDR1 reads SGHAT; CDR2 reads FQNNGV. CDR3: CASSLVGVENTEAFF. DNA of the CDR3: TGTGCCAGCAGCTTAGTGGGAGTTGAGAACACTGAAGCTTTCTTT.

The V call is TRBV7-9, the J call TRBJ1-1; D not resolved. Germline CDR1 SEHNR, CDR2 FQNEAQ (reference sequence). This CDR3 region has 12 residues. V was shortened by 1 base and J by 8 bases, with 8 bases between the two germline ends. CDR3 in DNA: TGTGCCAGCAGCTTAGACAGCCCGGAAGCTTTCTTT. As protein: CASSLDSPEAFF.

This clone has a single count. The chain combines TRBV18 with TRBJ2-3; D is perhaps TRBD1 or TRBD2 (5 bases each). CDR1 is KGHSH, CDR2 LQKENI, per germline. This CDR3 is 15 amino acids long. Trimming pared 4 bases from V and 0 bases from J, leaving 11 bases between. CDR3 region: CASSRDRDSTDTQYF. As DNA, the CDR3 is TGTGCCAGCTCACGAGACCGGGACAGCACAGATACGCAGTATTTT.

The genes are TRBV12-5 and TRBJ2-1; TRBD2 matches 9 bases. The CDR3 is 15 residues long. Germline CDR1 is LGHNT and CDR2 is FRNRAP. The trim removed 1 base at V and 3 bases at J, leaving 1 base unmatched. CDR3 in DNA: TGTGCTAGTGGTTTGGGTAGCGGGAGCTACAATGAGCAGTTCTTC. Protein sequence: CASGLGSGSYNEQFF.

The V and J genes are TRBV6-5 and TRBJ1-2; D gene unclear. Trimming removed 2 bases from V and 3 bases from J, with 10 bases in between. The germline V gene has CDR1 MNHEY and CDR2 SVGAGI. The CDR3 is made up of 14 amino acids. Here the CDR3 DNA reads TGTGCCAGCAGTTACGGGCCGATCGACTATGGCTACACCTTC. This translates into CASSYGPIDYGYTF.

This chain joins TRBV6-5 and TRBJ1-6, with a tentative D call TRBD1 (6 bases). The length of the CDR3 is 14 residues. The V end was cut by 1 base, the J end by 6 bases, with 7 bases between. Looked up from germline, CDR1 is MNHEY and CDR2 is SVGAGI. The CDR3 nucleotides are TGTGCCAGCAGTTACTACAGGGTTAATTCACCCCTCCACTTT. The encoded protein is CASSYYRVNSPLHF.

This chain links TRBV5-8 with TRBJ2-6; perhaps TRBD2 as D (5 bases). Looked up from germline, CDR1 is SGHTS and CDR2 is YDEGEE. The CDR3 runs 16 residues. V lost 0 bases and J 3 bases, leaving 10 bases between the germline ends. CDR3 amino acids: CASSLAGDGGANVLTF. CDR3 nucleotides: TGTGCCAGCAGCTTGGCCGGGGATGGTGGGGCCAACGTCCTGACTTTC.

J is TRBJ1-3 and V is TRBV3-1 (or the pseudogene TRBV3-2); D may be TRBD1 (6 bases). The V gene lost 6 bases and the J gene lost 0 bases, with 12 bases spanning the gap. Germline CDR1 and CDR2: LGHDT and YNNKEL (reference sequence). CDR3 size: 15 residues. The CDR3 sequence: CASSTGGYSGNTIYF. The CDR3 region has the DNA TGTGCCAGCAGTACCGGGGGCTACTCTGGAAACACCATATATTTT.

As for this clone: This same CDR3 is encoded by further DNA sequences in the sample. V and J are TRBV12-3 or TRBV12-4 and TRBJ2-3; D ambiguous. Trimming left V 4 bases short and J 2 bases short, with 4 bases between. The CDR3 is 12 residues long. CDR3 in DNA: TGTGCCAGCAGTTATCTCACAGATACGCAGTATTTT. Its protein product is CASSYLTDTQYF.

The rearrangement joins TRBV5-6 to TRBJ1-2, with 7 bases identical to TRBD1. The CDR3 runs to 15 residues. In germline, CDR1 is SGHDT, CDR2 YYEEEE. J gave up 4 bases and V 5 bases, and 11 bases lay outside the gene matches. The CDR3 DNA reads TGTGCCAGCAGTCCCGGGACAGTTACTGGCTATGGCTACACCTTC. It translates to CASSPGTVTGYGYTF.

This chain connects TRBV3-1 (or the pseudogene TRBV3-2) to TRBJ1-6; D unclear. V lost 0 bases to trimming and J lost 8 bases, with 14 bases between them. The CDR3 sequence is 16 residues long. Germline lookup yields CDR1 LGHDT and CDR2 YNNKEL (reference sequence). The CDR3 protein is CASSQDLALEDSPLHF. CDR3 DNA: TGTGCCAGCAGCCAAGATTTGGCACTGGAAGATTCACCCCTCCACTTT.

The gene calls are TRBV27 and TRBJ1-1; a possible D gene is TRBD1 (6 bases). CDR1 is MNHEY and CDR2 is SMNVEV in the germline V gene (reference sequence). This CDR3 is built from 14 residues. V lost 3 bases and J lost 2, with 10 bases in between. Here the CDR3 DNA reads TGTGCCAGCAGTTTTCTGGGACAAAACACTGAAGCTTTCTTT. Translated, it gives CASSFLGQNTEAFF.

V is TRBV5-6 and J is TRBJ1-4; possibly TRBD1 for D (6 bases). The CDR3 has 15 residues. V was pared by 1 base and J by 0 bases, with 7 bases between. Germline values: CDR1 SGHDT, CDR2 YYEEEE. The CDR3 nucleotides read TGTGCCAGCAGCTTGCAGGGGACAACTAATGAAAAACTGTTTTTT. It yields the protein CASSLQGTTNEKLFF.

CDR3 protein: CASSPSWDRGPTLHF. CDR3 coding DNA: TGTGCCAGCAGCCCTAGCTGGGACAGGGGGCCTACCCTCCACTTT. The chain is built from TRBV6-2 or TRBV6-3 and TRBJ1-6; TRBD1 aligns across 12 bases. J lost 14 bases, V lost 6 bases, and 11 bases had no gene match. CDR1 is MNHEY and CDR2 is SVGEGT in the germline V gene. This CDR3 has 15 amino acids.

The CDR3 coding sequence is TGCAGTGCTAGTGTCGGATCCTACGAGCAGTACTTC. It translates to CSASVGSYEQYF. This rearrangement joins TRBV20-1 to TRBJ2-7; D is unresolved. Germline CDR1 DFQATT, CDR2 SNEGSKA (reference sequence). The V end lost 3 bases, the J end lost 1 base, and 7 bases lay between the germline ends. The CDR3 extends over 12 amino acids.

The V gene is TRBV5-6, the J gene TRBJ1-6, with unresolved D. CDR3 length: 15 amino acids. Germline CDR1 is SGHDT and CDR2 is YYEEEE. With 0 bases removed from V and 5 bases from J, the gap between germline ends came to 9 bases. The CDR3 loop is CASSLGSTNNSPLHF. The CDR3 DNA reads as TGTGCCAGCAGCTTGGGGAGTACTAATAATTCACCCCTCCACTTT. The full variable domain, completed using reference TRBV5-6 and TRBJ1-6, is DAGVTQSPTHLIKTRGQQVTLRCSPKSGHDTVSWYQQALGQGPQFIFQYYEEEERQRGNFPDRFSGHQFPNYSSELNVNALLLGDSALYLCASSLGSTNNSPLHFGNGTRLTVT.

J is TRBJ2-1 and V is TRBV3-1 (or the pseudogene TRBV3-2); TRBD2 matches at 11 bases. V trimming: 3 bases; J trimming: 7 bases; junction bases outside the gene matches: 8. This CDR3 is 16 amino acids long. Germline CDR1 LGHDT, CDR2 YNNKEL (reference sequence). This CDR3 reads CASSQVLAGAGNEQFF. The CDR3 region has the DNA TGTGCCAGCAGCCAGGTACTAGCGGGAGCGGGGAATGAGCAGTTCTTC.

The genes are TRBV6-6 and TRBJ2-2; unclear D gene. Trimming removed 4 bases at V and 2 bases at J, with 5 bases between. The CDR3 contains 13 residues. In germline, CDR1 is MNHNY, CDR2 SVGAGI (reference sequence). The CDR3 DNA reads TGTGCCAGCAGTTCGCCAAACACCGGGGAGCTGTTTTTT. Translating gives CASSSPNTGELFF.

This clone was seen once. The chain is built from TRBV9 and TRBJ1-2; no clear D. CDR1 and CDR2 (germline): SGDLS, YYNGEE. V shed 4 bases and J shed 10 bases, with 11 bases lying between them. The CDR3 contains 11 residues. CDR3 protein: CASSLMGSYTF. CDR3 in DNA: TGTGCCAGCAGCCTGATGGGTTCCTACACCTTC.

The chain has TRBV14 and TRBJ2-7; 12 positions match TRBD2. CDR3 size: 15 residues. The V gene's germline CDR1 is SGHDN and CDR2 FVKESK. Trimming removed 6 bases from V and 3 bases from J; junction bases left unmatched: 6. CDR3 DNA sequence: TGTGCCAGCAGTCTTGGACTAGCGGGGTTCTACGAGCAGTACTTC. Encoded protein: CASSLGLAGFYEQYF.

V gene TRBV18 combines with J gene TRBJ1-1, with TRBD1 matching 12 bases. CDR1 is KGHSH, CDR2 LQKENI, per germline. The trim removed 3 bases at V and 11 bases at J, leaving 7 bases unmatched. The CDR3 totals 14 residues. The CDR3 DNA is TGTGCCAGCTCACCGATCGGGACAGGGGGCTGGGCTTTCTTT. Protein sequence: CASSPIGTGGWAFF.

The V and J genes are TRBV2 and TRBJ1-5; D is undetermined. The V gene's germline CDR1 is SNHLY and CDR2 FYNNEI. The CDR3 contains 17 residues. Trimming removed 7 bases at V and 1 base at J, with 20 bases between. CDR3 residues: CASKAIPSPLSNQPQHF. Here the CDR3 DNA reads TGTGCCAGCAAAGCCATACCCTCCCCTCTGAGCAATCAGCCCCAGCATTTT.

The rearrangement joins TRBV3-1 (or the pseudogene TRBV3-2) to TRBJ2-1; the match to TRBD2 covers 7 bases. The CDR3 sequence is 15 residues long. Looked up from germline, CDR1 is LGHDT and CDR2 is YNNKEL (reference sequence). The ends lost 0 bases at V and 3 bases at J; junction bases unmatched: 2. The CDR3 DNA follows: TGTGCCAGCAGCCAAGATGGCGGGAGCTACAATGAGCAGTTCTTC. It codes for CASSQDGGSYNEQFF.